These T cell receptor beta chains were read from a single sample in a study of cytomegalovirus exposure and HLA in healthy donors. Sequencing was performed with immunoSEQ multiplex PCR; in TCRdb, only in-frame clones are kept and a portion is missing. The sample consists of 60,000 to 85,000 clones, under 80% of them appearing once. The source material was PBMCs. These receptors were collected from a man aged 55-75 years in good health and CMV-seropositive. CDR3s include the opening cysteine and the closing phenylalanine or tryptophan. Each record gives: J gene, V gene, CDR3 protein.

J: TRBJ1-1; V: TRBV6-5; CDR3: CASNRLRGTTAFF
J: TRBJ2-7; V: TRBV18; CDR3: CASSPPGLASSYEQYF
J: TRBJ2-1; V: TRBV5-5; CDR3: CASSLAPGNSYNEQFF
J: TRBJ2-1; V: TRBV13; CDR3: CASSLVTSGGKEQFF
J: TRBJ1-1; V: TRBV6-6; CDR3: CASLGVEAFF
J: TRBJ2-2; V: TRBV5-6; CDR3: CASSFYQGAMNTGELFF
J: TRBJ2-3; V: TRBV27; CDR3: CASSFPPRLAGGLSTDTQYF
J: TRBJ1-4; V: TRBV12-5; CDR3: CASGTGQVNEKLFF
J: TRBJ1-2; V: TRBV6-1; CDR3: CASSLTGSIGYGYTF
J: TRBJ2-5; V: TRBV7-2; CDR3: CASSPRGLAGQQTQYF
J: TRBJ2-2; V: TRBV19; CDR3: CASGQRTLRNTGELFF
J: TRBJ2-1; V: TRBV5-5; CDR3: CASSFDVWSSYNEQFF
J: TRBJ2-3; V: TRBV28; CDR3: CASSPTGLAGVDTQYF
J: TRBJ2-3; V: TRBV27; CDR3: CASTPLSTVDDTQYF
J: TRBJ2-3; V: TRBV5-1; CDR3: CASSPTGTSGGAAQYF
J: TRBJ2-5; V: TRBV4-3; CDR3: CASSQETAQETQYF
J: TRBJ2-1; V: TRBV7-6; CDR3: CASSAGTGVDEQFF
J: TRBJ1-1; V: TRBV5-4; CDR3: CASSLEAGKGNTEAFF
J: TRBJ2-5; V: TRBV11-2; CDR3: CASSPRGNRVETQYF
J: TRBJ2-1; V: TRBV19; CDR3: CASSLSGTGSGNEQFF
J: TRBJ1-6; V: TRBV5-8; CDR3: CASSLEGAWSPLHF
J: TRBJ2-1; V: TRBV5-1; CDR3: CASSLIQYNEQFF
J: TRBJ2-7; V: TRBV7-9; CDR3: CSSSTFRDTGKIRPYEQYF
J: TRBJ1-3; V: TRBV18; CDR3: CASSPVARVSGNTIYF
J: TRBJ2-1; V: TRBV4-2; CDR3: CASSPLGRQGSNNEQFF
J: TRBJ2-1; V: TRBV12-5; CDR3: CASGKPGLGSSEQFF
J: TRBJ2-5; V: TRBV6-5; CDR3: CASSYGGLSQETQYF
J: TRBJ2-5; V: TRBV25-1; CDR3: CASSATSGSLETQYF
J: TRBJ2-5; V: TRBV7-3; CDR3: CASSSTGTSGQETQYF
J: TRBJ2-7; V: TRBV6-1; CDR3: CASSPFWAGNYEQYF
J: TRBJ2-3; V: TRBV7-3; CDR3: CASSLNPGLAGDPDTQYF
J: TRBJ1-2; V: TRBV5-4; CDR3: CASSLGTAYGYTF
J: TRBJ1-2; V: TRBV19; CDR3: CASSSRDRGGYTF
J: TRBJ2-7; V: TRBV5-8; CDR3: CASSLNRGPVRYEQYF
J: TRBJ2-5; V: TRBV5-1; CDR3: CASSLWTSGRRETQYF
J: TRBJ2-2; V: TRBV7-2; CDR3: CASSLRVAGTGELFF
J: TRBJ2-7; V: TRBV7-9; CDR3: CASSQSGRAYEQYF
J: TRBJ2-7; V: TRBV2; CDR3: CASSEPGTAYEQYF
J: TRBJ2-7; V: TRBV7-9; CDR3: CASSLEAGGGYHEQYF
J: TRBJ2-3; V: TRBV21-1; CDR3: CASSKDSSVTDTQYF
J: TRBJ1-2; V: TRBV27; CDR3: CASSLIPLNYGYTF
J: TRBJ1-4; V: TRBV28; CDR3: CASNNRDRDEKLFF
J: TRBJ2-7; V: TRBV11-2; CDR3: CASSPSSLRGGEQYF
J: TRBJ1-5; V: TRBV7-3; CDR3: CASSHLMGTMGFVRQPQHF
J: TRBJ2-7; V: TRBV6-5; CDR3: CASSYRTGGPYEQYF
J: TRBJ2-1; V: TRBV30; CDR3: CAHDRSSYNEQFF
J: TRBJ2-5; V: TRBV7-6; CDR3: CASRADPGTAERGEQYF
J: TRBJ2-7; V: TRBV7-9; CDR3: CASSLGLHRGRDSYEQYF
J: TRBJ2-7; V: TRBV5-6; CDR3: CASSLPGLGSYEQYF
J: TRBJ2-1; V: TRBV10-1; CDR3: CASSHSYNEQFF
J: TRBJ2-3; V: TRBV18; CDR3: CASSPTGTGTDTQYF
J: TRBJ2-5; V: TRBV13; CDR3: CASSSGTSGETQYF